The 32 T cell receptor beta chains below were found in one sample sequenced in a study of blood T cell repertoires in COVID-19. The assay was immunoSEQ multiplex PCR, and TCRdb's table has in-frame clones only and misses some. The sample holds a few hundred thousand clones, 70% to 90% seen once. The sequenced sample consisted of PBMCs or T cells enriched from blood (not recorded which). The origin of the receptors is a woman between 40 and 55 years old who had recovered from COVID-19.

The chain couples TRBV1 to TRBJ2-1; the D call of TRBD2 is as the table states it, not checked on the DNA. TRBV1 is an annotated pseudogene. CDR3 length equals 15 residues. The CDR3 loop is CTSSQERGLYNEQFF. The CDR3 DNA is TGCACCAGCAGCCAAGAGCGGGGCCTATACAATGAGCAGTTCTTC.

This clone was counted a few times. The chain uses TRBV27 and TRBJ2-7; D not certain. CDR3 length: 11 residues. Trimming shortened V by 3 bases and J by 4 bases, and 4 bases separated the two germline ends. In germline, CDR1 is MNHEY, CDR2 SMNVEV (reference sequence). The CDR3: CASSFGYEQYF. CDR3 in DNA: TGTGCCAGCAGTTTCGGGTACGAGCAGTACTTC.

The chain is built from TRBV12-3 or TRBV12-4 and TRBJ2-2, with D hard to call. Trimming removed 4 bases from V and 6 bases from J, with 3 bases in between. This CDR3 is built from 11 residues. DNA for the CDR3: TGTGCCAGCAGTTCTCCCGGGGAGCTGTTTTTT. Its protein is CASSSPGELFF.

The V gene is TRBV10-3, the J gene TRBJ2-7, with D perhaps matching TRBD1 (6 bases). V lost 8 bases and J 2 bases, leaving 10 bases between the germline ends. The CDR3 is 12 residues long. CDR1 and CDR2 from the germline V gene are ENHRY and SYGVKD. This CDR3 reads CAISGDTYEQYF. The CDR3 DNA reads TGTGCCATCTCAGGGGATACCTACGAGCAGTACTTC.

The V gene is TRBV4-2, the J gene TRBJ2-5, with 9 bases fitting TRBD1. This CDR3 is built from 16 residues. Germline values: CDR1 LGHNA, CDR2 YNFKEQ. The V gene end was trimmed by 4 bases and the J gene end by 2 bases; junction bases not matched to a gene: 8. The CDR3 sequence is CASSPEGGTGQETQYF. The CDR3 DNA is TGTGCCAGCAGCCCCGAGGGGGGGACAGGGCAAGAGACCCAGTACTTC.

This sequence joins TRBV4-3 and TRBJ2-3; 10 bases fit TRBD2. The junction had 7 bases not matched to a gene; V was cut back by 2 bases and J by 8 bases. This CDR3 is built from 15 residues. The germline V gene has CDR1 LGHNA and CDR2 YSLEER. This CDR3 is CASSQQREGLGTQYF. For the CDR3, the DNA is TGCGCCAGCAGCCAACAGCGGGAGGGCCTTGGTACGCAGTATTTT.

This rearrangement joins TRBV3-1 (or the pseudogene TRBV3-2) to TRBJ1-1; no clear D gene. Trimming removed 4 bases at V and 7 bases at J, with 7 bases between. This CDR3 contains 11 residues. Germline CDR1 is LGHDT and CDR2 is YNNKEL (reference sequence). In nucleotides, the CDR3 is TGTGCCAGCAGCCGAGGGAATGAAGCTTTCTTT. Protein: CASSRGNEAFF.

In its sample, this clone was seen once. The CDR3 nucleotides read TGTGCCAGCAGCTTGGATCTAGCGGCCCAAGAGACCCAGTACTTC. Amino acids: CASSLDLAAQETQYF. V is TRBV5-4 and J is TRBJ2-5, with 7 bases fitting TRBD2. V lost 0 bases, J lost 1 base, and 3 bases stayed unmatched. CDR3 size: 15 residues. Germline V gene lookup returns CDR1 SGHNT and CDR2 YYREEE (reference sequence). Filled out from reference TRBV5-4 and TRBJ2-5, the complete variable domain reads ETGVTQSPTHLIKTRGQQVTLRCSSQSGHNTVSWYQQALGQGPQFIFQYYREEENGRGNFPPRFSGLQFPNYSSELNVNALELDDSALYLCASSLDLAAQETQYFGPGTRLLVL.

The chain links TRBV2 to TRBJ2-7, with D tentatively TRBD2 (5 bases). Trimming took off 6 bases at V and 3 bases at J, with 9 bases between the two ends. Germline values: CDR1 SNHLY, CDR2 FYNNEI. This CDR3 contains 12 residues. The CDR3 DNA follows: TGTGCCAGCAGCAACCGGGGCTACGAGCAGTACTTC. This translates into CASSNRGYEQYF.

This clone was detected only once. The chain has TRBV3-1 (or the pseudogene TRBV3-2) and TRBJ2-5; no clear D gene. The V gene lost 4 bases and the J gene lost 0 bases, with 15 bases spanning the gap. Germline V gene data show CDR1 as LGHDT and CDR2 as YNNKEL (reference sequence). There are 16 residues in the CDR3. Here the CDR3 DNA reads TGTGCCAGCAGCCTTACGGTGGGCACGAACCAAGAGACCCAGTACTTC. Amino acids: CASSLTVGTNQETQYF.

This chain uses TRBV6-6 with TRBJ2-2; D is unclear. V lost 4 bases and J lost 5, with 17 bases in between. Germline V lookup: CDR1 MNHNY, CDR2 SVGAGI (reference sequence). This CDR3 is built from 16 residues. The CDR3 DNA reads as TGTGCCAGCAGTTCGTTCGATACAGCTTCTACCGGGGAGCTGTTTTTT. Translating it yields CASSSFDTASTGELFF.

This chain links TRBV28 with TRBJ1-4; D gene ambiguous. Trimming removed 6 bases from V and 12 bases from J, with 14 bases in between. The CDR3 has 12 amino acids. CDR1 is MDHEN and CDR2 is SYDVKM in the germline V gene. The chain's CDR3 is CASSPPVLQLFF. The CDR3 coding sequence is TGTGCCAGCAGCCCTCCAGTGTTACAACTGTTTTTT.

The chain recombines TRBV28 with TRBJ1-5; maybe TRBD1 (5 bases). The V gene's germline CDR1 is MDHEN and CDR2 SYDVKM. Trimming left V 3 bases short and J 0 bases short, with 9 bases between. The CDR3 extends over 15 amino acids. CDR3: CASSFAGLSNQPQHF. The CDR3 DNA reads as TGTGCCAGCAGTTTCGCGGGGCTTAGCAATCAGCCCCAGCATTTT.

V is TRBV30 and J is TRBJ1-5; D is ambiguous. V was clipped by 1 base and J by 7 bases, with 11 bases between them. This CDR3 region has 13 residues. Per germline, CDR1 GTSNPN and CDR2 SVGIG (reference sequence). CDR3 sequence: CAWSGVARQPQHF. The CDR3 region has the DNA TGTGCCTGGAGTGGGGTGGCGAGGCAGCCCCAGCATTTT.

The chain combines TRBV27 with TRBJ1-2; tentatively, D is TRBD1 (6 bases). From germline, CDR1 is MNHEY and CDR2 SMNVEV (reference sequence). V was cut by 6 bases and J by 4 bases, with 15 bases left in between. The CDR3 is 14 residues long. The CDR3 nucleotides read TGTGCCAGCAGCCTAACAGGGTTCCTCTATGGCTACACCTTC. Translating gives CASSLTGFLYGYTF.

The chain has TRBV6-6 and TRBJ2-7; 9 bases are shared with TRBD1. This CDR3 has 13 amino acids. Germline V gene lookup returns CDR1 MNHNY and CDR2 SVGAGI (reference sequence). The V gene end was trimmed by 5 bases and the J gene end by 5 bases; junction bases not matched to a gene: 4. The CDR3: CASSRDRVNEQYF. For the CDR3, the DNA is TGTGCCAGCAGTAGGGACAGGGTAAACGAGCAGTACTTC.

V is TRBV5-6 and J is TRBJ1-6; possibly TRBD1 for D (5 bases). Trimming took 0 bases from V and 8 from J, leaving 15 bases between them. Germline values: CDR1 SGHDT, CDR2 YYEEEE. This CDR3 region has 16 residues. DNA of the CDR3: TGTGCCAGCAGCTTGGGGGGTAGGGGCCAGTATTCACCCCTCCACTTT. Residues: CASSLGGRGQYSPLHF.

This clone was detected only once. The V and J genes are TRBV4-3 and TRBJ2-1, with TRBD2 identical over 13 bases. Trimming at V came to 4 bases and at J to 8 bases, leaving 5 bases not matched to a gene. Germline V lookup: CDR1 LGHNA, CDR2 YSLEER. This CDR3 comprises 15 residues. CDR3: CASSPLAGGPHEQFF. CDR3 bases: TGCGCCAGCAGCCCACTAGCGGGAGGGCCTCATGAGCAGTTCTTC.

This rearrangement joins TRBV7-9 to TRBJ1-1; a weak D match, TRBD1 (6 bases). CDR1 is SEHNR and CDR2 is FQNEAQ in the germline V gene (reference sequence). V was pared by 5 bases and J by 0 bases, with 13 bases between. This CDR3 comprises 15 residues. The chain's CDR3 is CASSQGTGLNTEAFF. CDR3 DNA: TGTGCCAGCAGCCAAGGAACAGGGCTGAACACTGAAGCTTTCTTT.

CDR3 protein: CASSQDRGPYNEQFF. The CDR3 nucleotides read TGTGCCAGCAGCCAAGACAGGGGACCTTACAATGAGCAGTTCTTC. V gene TRBV7-9 combines with J gene TRBJ2-1, with 8 bases identical to TRBD1. The CDR3 covers 15 residues. V gave up 5 bases and J gave up 4 bases; unmatched junction bases: 7. Germline lookup yields CDR1 SEHNR and CDR2 FQNEAQ (reference sequence).

This sequence joins TRBV18 and TRBJ2-1; 8 positions agree with TRBD1. CDR1 is KGHSH, CDR2 LQKENI, per germline. Germline trimming cut 7 bases from V and 4 bases from J; bases unmatched to any gene: 9. The CDR3 length is 15 residues. The CDR3 reads CASFSGQAWYNEQFF. CDR3 DNA: TGTGCCAGCTTCTCGGGACAGGCCTGGTACAATGAGCAGTTCTTC.

Only one count was recorded for this clone. CDR3 sequence (DNA): TGCAGCGTTGTTTTCCCGGGTGGCGAGCAGTACTTC. Protein sequence: CSVVFPGGEQYF. The genes are TRBV29-1 and TRBJ2-7; no clear D gene. The CDR3 covers 12 residues. Germline loops: CDR1 SQVTM, CDR2 ANQGSEA. The germline V and J ends were trimmed by 4 bases and 6 bases, with 13 bases remaining between them.

The rearrangement links TRBV2 to TRBJ1-1; maybe TRBD1 (6 bases). Trimming took 4 bases from V and 6 from J, leaving 12 bases between them. The CDR3 is made up of 13 amino acids. The germline V gene encodes CDR1 SNHLY and CDR2 FYNNEI. The CDR3 reads CASSGQGQAEAFF. CDR3 bases: TGTGCCAGCAGTGGGCAGGGGCAGGCTGAAGCTTTCTTT.

J is TRBJ1-1 and V is TRBV7-9; a weak D match, TRBD1 (6 bases). This CDR3 spans 16 amino acids. Germline loops: CDR1 SEHNR, CDR2 FQNEAQ (reference sequence). V gave up 1 base and J gave up 1 base, with 13 bases separating them. CDR3: CASSLVGYRENTEAFF. The DNA for the CDR3 is TGTGCCAGCAGCTTAGTAGGATACAGGGAGAACACTGAAGCTTTCTTT.

The rearrangement joins TRBV5-1 to TRBJ2-7; 7 positions match TRBD1. Germline CDR1 SGHRS, CDR2 YFSETQ. The CDR3 sequence is 13 residues long. J lost 0 bases, V lost 3 bases, and 0 bases had no gene match. The CDR3 spells CASSSGGSYEQYF. In nucleotides, the CDR3 is TGCGCCAGCAGCTCAGGGGGCTCCTACGAGCAGTACTTC.

The CDR3 coding sequence is TGCAGTGCTGGCCCGGGGGGAGGCTACACCTTC. Translating it yields CSAGPGGGYTF. The chain recombines TRBV20-1 with TRBJ1-2, with D possibly being TRBD1 (5 bases). The CDR3 extends over 11 amino acids. V shed 5 bases and J shed 8 bases, with 12 bases lying between them. Germline values: CDR1 DFQATT, CDR2 SNEGSKA (reference sequence).

The J gene is TRBJ2-1, the V gene TRBV30, with 15 bases identical to TRBD2. The V gene's germline CDR1 is GTSNPN and CDR2 SVGIG (reference sequence). The CDR3 has 17 residues. The V segment lost 2 bases and the J segment 4 bases; nucleotides outside the gene matches: 6. As DNA, the CDR3 is TGTGCCTGGAGTCTATGGGGGACTAGCGGGGGGTACAATGAGCAGTTCTTC. Translation gives CAWSLWGTSGGYNEQFF.

The V and J genes are TRBV18 and TRBJ1-1; 8 bases match TRBD1. The CDR3 is 14 amino acids. J was trimmed by 7 bases and V by 4 bases; bases with no gene match: 8. Germline-derived CDR1 and CDR2 are KGHSH and LQKENI. CDR3 sequence (DNA): TGTGCCAGCTCACTCACACAGGGGGAAGGTGAAGCTTTCTTT. Amino acids: CASSLTQGEGEAFF.

The chain is built from TRBV7-9 and TRBJ1-2; possible D gene TRBD1, 5 bases. Germline lookup yields CDR1 SEHNR and CDR2 FQNEAQ (reference sequence). The length of the CDR3 is 14 residues. V was pared by 5 bases and J by 0 bases, with 10 bases between. The CDR3 DNA follows: TGTGCCAGCAGCCGGGACTCAGCTAACTATGGCTACACCTTC. Translating it yields CASSRDSANYGYTF.

As for this clone: The same CDR3 can be traced to other DNA sequences in this sample. The rearrangement joins TRBV5-1 to TRBJ1-5; D uncertain. This CDR3 region has 15 residues. V gave up 0 bases and J gave up 0 bases, with 7 bases separating them. Germline V CDR1 and CDR2: SGHRS, YFSETQ. CDR3 amino acids: CASSLDGGSNQPQHF. DNA for the CDR3: TGCGCCAGCAGCTTGGATGGCGGTAGCAATCAGCCCCAGCATTTT.

V usage is TRBV4-2 and J usage is TRBJ2-1; the match to TRBD2 covers 7 bases. The germline gives CDR1 LGHNA, CDR2 YNFKEQ. The ends lost 0 bases at V and 6 bases at J; junction bases unmatched: 14. This CDR3 has 18 residues. The CDR3 here is CASSQEWVGRGSLNEQFF. DNA for the CDR3: TGTGCCAGCAGCCAAGAGTGGGTAGGGCGGGGGAGCCTCAATGAGCAGTTCTTC.

This sequence joins TRBV6-2 or TRBV6-3 and TRBJ2-1; the match to TRBD2 covers 7 bases. J gave up 6 bases and V 4 bases, and 9 bases lay outside the gene matches. Germline CDR1 is MNHEY and CDR2 is SVGEGT. This CDR3 has 15 residues. CDR3 sequence reads: CASSSGLEKANEQFF. As DNA, the CDR3 is TGTGCCAGCAGTTCCGGACTAGAGAAGGCCAATGAGCAGTTCTTC.